This passage covers 10 T cell receptor beta chains from one sample sequenced in a study of blood T cell repertoires in COVID-19. TCRdb keeps only in-frame clones here, not all; method: immunoSEQ multiplex PCR. The sample carries 120,000 to 150,000 clones, approximately 80% recorded once. Material: peripheral blood. Receptor source: a woman aged 45 to 65 in a cohort sampled during active or convalescent COVID-19.

The chain is built from TRBV7-9 and TRBJ1-2; D gene ambiguous. CDR1 and CDR2 from the germline V gene are SEHNR and FQNEAQ (reference sequence). The CDR3 length is 15 residues. The V gene lost 1 base and the J gene lost 0 bases, with 9 bases spanning the gap. The CDR3 loop is CASSLDGVANYGYTF. The DNA for the CDR3 is TGTGCCAGCAGCTTAGACGGGGTAGCTAACTATGGCTACACCTTC. Supplemented by reference TRBV7-9 and TRBJ1-2, the full variable domain reads DTGVSQNPRHKITKRGQNVTFRCDPISEHNRLYWYRQTLGQGPEFLTYFQNEAQLEKSRLLSDRFSAERPKGSFSTLEIQRTEQGDSAMYLCASSLDGVANYGYTFGSGTRLTVV.

The rearrangement joins TRBV27 to TRBJ2-1; a possible D gene is TRBD2 (5 bases). The CDR3 extends over 17 amino acids. Between the trimmed V and J ends, which lost 2 bases and 4 bases, there was a span of 18 bases. CDR1 is MNHEY, CDR2 SMNVEV, per germline (reference sequence). As DNA, the CDR3 is TGTGCCAGCAGTTTAATCAAACGGACTCCCTGGTACAATGAGCAGTTCTTC. Its protein product is CASSLIKRTPWYNEQFF.

The V gene is TRBV2, the J gene TRBJ1-5; no firm D call. The germline V gene has CDR1 SNHLY and CDR2 FYNNEI. The CDR3 has 13 amino acids. Trimming stripped 4 bases from V and 1 base from J, with 5 bases between. DNA of the CDR3: TGTGCCAGCAGTGTTGGCAGCAATCAGCCCCAGCATTTT. This translates into CASSVGSNQPQHF.

CDR3 sequence reads: CASSEGTVSNQPQHF. The CDR3 nucleotides read TGTGCCAGCAGTGAAGGGACAGTTAGCAATCAGCCCCAGCATTTT. The J gene is TRBJ1-5, the V gene TRBV6-1, with D tentatively TRBD1 (6 bases). Germline CDR1 reads MNHNS; CDR2 reads SASEGT. Trimming shortened V by 1 base and J by 0 bases, and 7 bases separated the two germline ends. The CDR3 is 15 residues long.

The gene calls are TRBV7-2 and TRBJ1-3; D unresolved. With 1 base removed from V and 0 bases from J, the gap between germline ends came to 10 bases. Germline V gene sequence: CDR1 SGHTA, CDR2 FQGNSA. This CDR3 is built from 16 residues. CDR3: CASSLVGWASGNTIYF. As DNA, the CDR3 is TGTGCCAGCAGCTTAGTAGGTTGGGCCTCTGGAAACACCATATATTTT.

The table lists this clone with a count of one. The J gene is TRBJ2-7, the V gene TRBV2; possible D gene TRBD1, 5 bases. Germline lookup yields CDR1 SNHLY and CDR2 FYNNEI. This CDR3 is 14 amino acids long. V shed 3 bases and J shed 6 bases, with 15 bases lying between them. The CDR3 DNA reads TGTGCCAGCAGTGATAGTGGACATATCCCCGAGCAGTACTTC. Its translation: CASSDSGHIPEQYF.

The chain is built from TRBV10-3 and TRBJ1-6; no definite D call. The CDR3 consists of 13 residues. Trimming took 7 bases from V and 7 from J, leaving 11 bases between them. Germline V gene lookup returns CDR1 ENHRY and CDR2 SYGVKD. The CDR3 spells CAITTGFNSPLHF. CDR3 DNA: TGTGCCATCACCACGGGATTCAATTCACCCCTCCACTTT.

The gene calls are TRBV29-1 and TRBJ2-3; D uncertain. CDR3 length: 11 residues. V lost 7 bases and J lost 0, with 5 bases in between. Germline CDR1 reads SQVTM; CDR2 reads ANQGSEA. This CDR3 is CSAVSTDTQYF. As DNA, the CDR3 is TGCAGCGCCGTTAGCACAGATACGCAGTATTTT.

The chain uses TRBV5-1 and TRBJ1-2, with 10 positions matching TRBD1. The junction had 10 bases not matched to a gene; V was cut back by 7 bases and J by 7 bases. Germline assignment: CDR1 SGHRS and CDR2 YFSETQ. CDR3 length: 14 residues. The CDR3 DNA reads as TGCGCCAGCTCCCCCGGGACAGGGGCAAGTGGCTACACCTTC. It specifies CASSPGTGASGYTF.

The chain recombines TRBV7-8 with TRBJ2-3; weak D call: TRBD1 (6 bases). V was pared by 5 bases and J by 3 bases, with 9 bases between. Germline loops: CDR1 SGHVS, CDR2 FQNEAQ. The CDR3 covers 13 residues. The CDR3 DNA follows: TGTGCCAGCAGCCGAGACAGGACAGATACGCAGTATTTT. Translation gives CASSRDRTDTQYF.